This T cell receptor (beta chain) appears in the sequencing data of a study of cytomegalovirus exposure and HLA in healthy donors. The PCR contained 60 Vbeta and 13 Jbeta primers. The protocol was immunoSEQ multiplex PCR, while the TCRdb copy is restricted to in-frame clones and leaves out a portion. The data hold 95,000 to 110,000 clones, with 75% to 80% observed a single time. This CDR3 region has 12 residues. The germline V gene encodes CDR1 SGHTA and CDR2 FQGNSA. The gene calls are TRBV7-2 and TRBJ2-5, with D hard to call. TRBJ2-7 matches the DNA end more closely, so the J call is doubtful. The specimen sequenced was PBMCs. The source is a man in his 60s in good health and CMV-seropositive. CDR3 DNA: TGTGCCAGCAGCTTATACAGCTACGAGCAGTACTTC. Its translation: CASSLYSYEQYF.